This passage covers 20 T cell receptor beta chains from one sample sequenced in a study of blood T cell repertoires in COVID-19. TCRdb keeps only in-frame clones here, not all; method: immunoSEQ multiplex PCR. The sample lists 150,000 to 200,000 clones, about four fifths occurring once. Sequences were obtained from peripheral blood. Receptors were obtained from a human donor with acute or convalescent COVID-19. The donor label of this sample is uncertain.

The chain uses TRBV9 and TRBJ1-4; D unresolved. This CDR3 spans 16 amino acids. Trimming removed 4 bases at V and 0 bases at J, with 13 bases between. Germline CDR1 reads SGDLS; CDR2 reads YYNGEE. The CDR3 nucleotides are TGTGCCAGCAGCACCCGAGGCTACTCAACTAATGAAAAACTGTTTTTT. The encoded protein is CASSTRGYSTNEKLFF.

This rearrangement joins TRBV7-2 to TRBJ2-3, with 9 bases identical to TRBD2. Per germline, CDR1 SGHTA and CDR2 FQGNSA. V shed 5 bases, J shed 4 bases, and the junction held 10 bases outside the gene matches. CDR3 length: 16 amino acids. CDR3 loop: CASSPGLASQSDTQYF. In DNA form, the CDR3 reads TGTGCCAGCAGCCCCGGACTAGCGAGCCAATCAGATACGCAGTATTTT.

The V gene is TRBV28, the J gene TRBJ1-2; 8 bases align to TRBD1. CDR1 is MDHEN, CDR2 SYDVKM, per germline. With 1 base clipped from V and 7 bases from J, the junction kept 8 bases outside the gene matches. The CDR3 covers 15 residues. The CDR3 loop reads CASSLSGQGTGGYTF. The CDR3 DNA reads TGTGCCAGCAGTTTATCAGGACAGGGTACTGGTGGCTACACCTTC.

The rearrangement uses TRBV7-3 and TRBJ2-2; TRBD2 aligns across 12 bases. J was trimmed by 6 bases and V by 4 bases; bases with no gene match: 6. Germline lookup yields CDR1 SGHTA and CDR2 FQGTGA. This CDR3 has 16 amino acids. CDR3 DNA sequence: TGTGCCAGCAGCTACCCGACTAGCGGGAGCTCCGGGGAGCTGTTTTTT. Translating gives CASSYPTSGSSGELFF.

This clone has a handful of counts. The chain joins TRBV11-3 to TRBJ2-5, with TRBD2 as a possible D gene (5 bases). CDR1 is SGHNT and CDR2 is YENEEA in the germline V gene. The CDR3 contains 15 residues. V was cut by 5 bases and J by 5 bases, with 18 bases left in between. The CDR3 region has the DNA TGTGCCAGCAGCCGTTCCGGACTGATGGGGGAGACCCAGTACTTC. Protein: CASSRSGLMGETQYF.

V usage is TRBV28 and J usage is TRBJ2-7; 8 bases agree with TRBD2. The CDR3 has 14 residues. Looked up from germline, CDR1 is MDHEN and CDR2 is SYDVKM. V lost 8 bases and J lost 2; bases outside the gene matches: 8. The CDR3 loop is CASSLAGFPYEQYF. The DNA for the CDR3 is TGTGCCAGCTCTTTAGCGGGATTCCCCTACGAGCAGTACTTC.

For this clone: Germline and junction disagree at one end, which may indicate a read error. The chain couples TRBV7-7 to TRBJ2-5; 13 bases are shared with TRBD2. The germline V gene has CDR1 SSHAT and CDR2 FNYEAQ (reference sequence). This CDR3 has 18 residues. The CDR3 here is CASSLAVWTSGGQETQYF. CDR3 bases: TGTGCTAGCAGCTTAGCGGTTTGGACTAGCGGGGGACAAGAGACCCAGTACTTC. The whole variable domain, filled in from reference TRBV7-7 and TRBJ2-5, reads GAGVSQSPRYKVTKRGQDVTLRCDPISSHATLYWYQQALGQGPEFLTYFNYEAQPDKSGLPSDRFSAERPEGSISTLTIQRTEQRDSAMYRCASSLAVWTSGGQETQYFGPGTRLLVL.

This chain links TRBV19 with TRBJ2-2; 8 bases map to TRBD2. Trimming cost V 5 bases and J 7 bases; bases outside gene matches: 6. This CDR3 has 14 residues. Looked up from germline, CDR1 is LNHDA and CDR2 is SQIVND (reference sequence). CDR3 sequence reads: CASSGSGVGGELFF. The DNA for the CDR3 is TGTGCCAGTAGTGGTAGCGGGGTCGGCGGGGAGCTGTTTTTT. The full variable domain, completed using reference TRBV19 and TRBJ2-2, is DGGITQSPKYLFRKEGQNVTLSCEQNLNHDAMYWYRQDPGQGLRLIYYSQIVNDFQKGDIAEGYSVSREKKESFPLTVTSAQKNPTAFYLCASSGSGVGGELFFGEGSRLTVL.

The rearrangement joins TRBV5-4 to TRBJ1-6; D is perhaps TRBD1 (6 bases). V lost 9 bases and J 8 bases, leaving 27 bases between the germline ends. This CDR3 spans 17 amino acids. Looked up from germline, CDR1 is SGHNT and CDR2 is YYREEE (reference sequence). The CDR3 spells CATQGKVSIQEDSPLHF. In DNA, the CDR3 is TGTGCCACCCAGGGGAAGGTTTCGATCCAAGAGGATTCACCCCTCCACTTT. Combining the CDR3 with reference TRBV5-4 and TRBJ1-6 gives the whole variable domain ETGVTQSPTHLIKTRGQQVTLRCSSQSGHNTVSWYQQALGQGPQFIFQYYREEENGRGNFPPRFSGLQFPNYSSELNVNALELDDSALYLCATQGKVSIQEDSPLHFGNGTRLTVT.

This rearrangement joins TRBV28 to TRBJ1-4, with D possibly TRBD1 on 5 matching bases. The CDR3 extends over 14 amino acids. V dropped 5 bases and J dropped 2 bases, with 9 bases sitting between them. The germline V gene encodes CDR1 MDHEN and CDR2 SYDVKM. The CDR3 loop reads CASSKQATNEKLFF. The CDR3 DNA reads TGTGCCAGCAGTAAACAGGCGACTAATGAAAAACTGTTTTTT.

The chain employs TRBV10-3 and TRBJ1-3; TRBD1 might be the D (6 bases). The CDR3 sequence is 14 residues long. V gave up 10 bases and J gave up 0 bases, with 13 bases separating them. Germline V gives CDR1 ENHRY, CDR2 SYGVKD. DNA for the CDR3: TGTGCCACCGAGACAGGAGGCTCTGGAAACACCATATATTTT. The encoded protein is CATETGGSGNTIYF.

V usage is TRBV7-8 and J usage is TRBJ2-1; the D gene is possibly TRBD2 (6 bases). This CDR3 contains 15 residues. Trimming stripped 9 bases from V and 2 bases from J, with 17 bases between. CDR1 and CDR2 (germline): SGHVS, FQNEAQ. For the CDR3, the DNA is TGTGCCAGTTGCGCGGGGCGGGGAGCCTACAATGAGCAGTTCTTC. It codes for CASCAGRGAYNEQFF.

The chain couples TRBV18 to TRBJ1-6, with 7 nucleotides matching TRBD1. In germline, CDR1 is KGHSH, CDR2 LQKENI. The CDR3 length is 16 residues. J gave up 7 bases and V 3 bases, and 9 bases lay outside the gene matches. DNA of the CDR3: TGTGCCAGCTCACCCGGCAGGGGGACTTCAAATTCACCCCTCCACTTT. Its translation is CASSPGRGTSNSPLHF.

Only a few counts were recorded for this clone. The chain links TRBV2 to TRBJ1-2, with a possible D match to TRBD1 (5 bases). This CDR3 spans 13 amino acids. CDR1 SNHLY and CDR2 FYNNEI come from the germline V gene. V was pared by 4 bases and J by 1 base, with 7 bases between. Written as DNA, the CDR3 is TGTGCCAGCAGTGGACAGCTTAACTATGGCTACACCTTC. It is translated as CASSGQLNYGYTF.

The chain is built from TRBV3-1 (or the pseudogene TRBV3-2) and TRBJ2-7; 7 bases line up with TRBD2. The trim removed 4 bases at V and 6 bases at J, leaving 9 bases unmatched. Germline-derived CDR1 and CDR2 are LGHDT and YNNKEL (reference sequence). The CDR3 has 14 amino acids. The CDR3 DNA is TGTGCCAGCAGCCCCCGCCTAGCGGAAGTCGAGCAGTACTTC. Amino acids: CASSPRLAEVEQYF.

The chain combines TRBV3-1 (or the pseudogene TRBV3-2) with TRBJ2-1, with 9 bases aligning to TRBD2. This CDR3 is built from 16 residues. V lost 0 bases and J lost 8; bases outside the gene matches: 8. CDR1 is LGHDT and CDR2 is YNNKEL in the germline V gene (reference sequence). CDR3 residues: CASSQDRGSGRDEQFF. In DNA, the CDR3 is TGTGCCAGCAGCCAAGATCGTGGTAGCGGGAGAGATGAGCAGTTCTTC.

As concerns this clone: Germline and junction disagree at one end, which may indicate a read error. CDR3 amino acids: CASSRLAEFYNDQFF. The CDR3, as DNA: TGTGCCAGCAGTCGTCTAGCGGAATTCTACAATGATCAGTTCTTC. The chain joins TRBV9 to TRBJ2-1; 7 positions match TRBD2. Germline lookup yields CDR1 SGDLS and CDR2 YYNGEE. The length of the CDR3 is 15 residues.

This sequence joins TRBV3-1 (or the pseudogene TRBV3-2) and TRBJ2-7; TRBD2 is a possible D gene (5 bases). In germline, CDR1 is LGHDT, CDR2 YNNKEL (reference sequence). V lost 3 bases to trimming and J lost 7 bases, with 10 bases between them. The CDR3 extends over 12 amino acids. CDR3 loop: CASSQTPGEQYF. The CDR3, as DNA: TGTGCCAGCAGCCAGACCCCGGGAGAGCAGTACTTC.

The rearrangement links TRBV4-2 to TRBJ1-3; D not certain. V gave up 0 bases and J gave up 7 bases, with 4 bases separating them. From germline, CDR1 is LGHNA and CDR2 YNFKEQ. CDR3 length equals 12 residues. CDR3 sequence reads: CASSQDINTIYF. The DNA of the CDR3 is TGTGCCAGCAGCCAAGATATTAACACCATATATTTT.

This clone was recorded once. V usage is TRBV30 and J usage is TRBJ1-5, with 8 bases identical to TRBD1. The germline CDR1 and CDR2 sequences are GTSNPN and SVGIG (reference sequence). With V trimmed by 5 bases and J by 4 bases, 4 bases remained unmatched. The CDR3 is 13 residues long. CDR3 bases: TGTGCCTGGGACAGGGGCCAAAATCAGCCCCAGCATTTT. Protein: CAWDRGQNQPQHF.